In this sample, the clone carrying this T cell receptor beta chain turned up once. Sequence at one end of the junction differs from germline and may be a read error. These data are taken from a study of T cells of healthy individuals. The CDR3 loop spans 16 amino acids. Germline CDR1 ENHRY, CDR2 SYGVKD. TCRdb itself ran the 5' RACE reads through MiXCR, one entry per CDR3 protein. The table shows 100,000 or so distinct CDR3 sequences, with about 16% occurring only once. This chain joins TRBV10-3 and TRBJ1-2; D gene unclear. The receptor was isolated from a human donor in good health. The CDR3 spells CAISDPGKPGGYGYNF. The CDR3, as DNA: TGTGCCATCAGTGACCCCGGGAAACCCGGCGGCTATGGCTACAACTTC.